Listed below are T cell receptor beta chains from one sample, sequenced in a study of EBV T-cell therapy then PD-1 blockade in nasopharyngeal carcinoma. Method: immunoSEQ multiplex PCR; TCRdb's copy keeps in-frame clones and lacks some. The data show roughly 17,000 clones, around 80% seen once. Their antigens remain unidentified. This specimen consisted of CD8+ T cells from blood, obtained at day 0 from a patient whose treatment included autologous EBV-specific T cells and nivolumab. The receptors here all came from a man aged 35 to 55 with nasopharyngeal carcinoma. The CDR3 runs from the conserved cysteine through the conserved F or W. Each record gives: clone size, D gene, V gene, J gene, CDR3 DNA, CDR3 protein. The D gene is left open where the match is weak. Clone size, where shown, is once, few, many, or a class for clones that have expanded.

>-|TRBD1|TRBV2|TRBJ1-1
TGTGCCAGCAGTCCAGGACAGGGGGCCGCTGAAGCTTTCTTT
CASSPGQGAAEAFF
>-|-|TRBV7-3|TRBJ2-1
TGTGCCAGCAGCCTAGGGGCCTACAATGAGCAGTTCTTC
CASSLGAYNEQFF
>-|TRBD1|TRBV27|TRBJ1-5
TGTGCCAGCAGTTTGGGACAGGGGGCACTGCCCCAGCATTTT
CASSLGQGALPQHF
>-|-|TRBV13|TRBJ1-2
TGTGCCAGCAGCTTAGGGACGGGTAACTATGGCTACACCTTC
CASSLGTGNYGYTF
>-|-|TRBV5-1|TRBJ1-1
TGCGCCAGCAGCTTGGGGCAGGCACCCCGGTCTGAAGCTTTCTTT
CASSLGQAPRSEAFF
>once|-|TRBV7-3|TRBJ1-2
TGTGCCAGCAGCTTAAGTCACCACGGAGGGCGCACCTATGGCTACACCTTC
CASSLSHHGGRTYGYTF
>-|-|TRBV15|TRBJ1-2
TGTGCCACCAGCAGAGATCGCAGCGATAACTATGGCTACACCTTC
CATSRDRSDNYGYTF
>-|TRBD1|TRBV24-1|TRBJ1-6
TGTGCCACCAGTGACCCGACAGGGCCCGACAATTCACCCCTCCACTTT
CATSDPTGPDNSPLHF
>once|-|TRBV7-9|TRBJ1-2
TGTGCCAGCAGCCTGGGGCAAAACTATGGCTACACCTTC
CASSLGQNYGYTF
>-|TRBD1|TRBV19|TRBJ1-2
TGTGCCAGTAGTGCTCCCGGGACAGTCTATGGCTACACCTTC
CASSAPGTVYGYTF
>-|-|TRBV4-3|TRBJ1-3
TGCGCCAGCAGCCAAGGGGCACCCTCTGGAAACACCATATATTTT
CASSQGAPSGNTIYF
>-|-|TRBV9|TRBJ1-4
TGTGCCAGCAGCGTAGCTGGGGACGGTGAAAAACTGTTTTTT
CASSVAGDGEKLFF
>once|-|TRBV7-6|TRBJ2-2
TGTGCCAGCAGCTCGGCGACGTTGGGCGGGGAGCTGTTTTTT
CASSSATLGGELFF
>-|TRBD1|TRBV6-5|TRBJ1-4
TGTGCCAGCAGTTACGCACAGGGGGAGGAAAAACTGTTTTTT
CASSYAQGEEKLFF
>-|-|TRBV30|TRBJ1-2
TGTGCCTGGAGGTTCGCGAACAACTATGGCTACACCTTC
CAWRFANNYGYTF
>-|TRBD1|TRBV6-4|TRBJ1-1
TGTGCCAGCAGTGAGCGGGCCGGACAGGGGAACACTGAAGCTTTCTTT
CASSERAGQGNTEAFF
>-|-|TRBV2|TRBJ2-1
TGTGCCAGCAGTGATATTAGGGGGATCTACAATGAGCAGTTCTTC
CASSDIRGIYNEQFF
>-|TRBD1|TRBV6-5|TRBJ1-1
TGTGCCAGCAGTTACAAATACAGGGGGAACACTGAAGCTTTCTTT
CASSYKYRGNTEAFF
>-|-|TRBV14|TRBJ2-5
TGTGCCAGCAGCCAAGATGGCAGAGAGACCCAGTACTTC
CASSQDGRETQYF
>-|-|TRBV6-2/TRBV6-3|TRBJ2-7
TGTGCCAGCAGTTACGCGCCCTACGAGCAGTACTTC
CASSYAPYEQYF
>once|-|TRBV19|TRBJ1-2
TGTGCCAGTAGTATAACAGGGTTTGATGGCTACACCTTC
CASSITGFDGYTF
>-|-|TRBV7-2|TRBJ2-3
TGTGCCAGCAGCTTAGAATGGGACCCACAGCCCACAGATACGCAGTATTTT
CASSLEWDPQPTDTQYF
>-|TRBD1|TRBV2|TRBJ1-5
TGTGCCAGCAGTGATGTGGGACAGGGGGCTCCACTAAGCAATCAGCCCCAGCATTTT
CASSDVGQGAPLSNQPQHF
>-|-|TRBV25-1|TRBJ2-3
TGTGCCAGCAGCGGAGGGGATACGCAGTATTTT
CASSGGDTQYF
>-|-|TRBV13|TRBJ2-5
TGTGCCAGCAGCCCCGGACCACAAGAGACCCAGTACTTC
CASSPGPQETQYF
>-|TRBD1|TRBV28|TRBJ1-3
TGTGCCAGCACCAGGGGGGTTCCCGGAAACACCATATATTTT
CASTRGVPGNTIYF
>few|-|TRBV15|TRBJ1-2
TGTGCCACCAGCAGAGGGGGAGAAGGGCCTTATGGCTACACCTTC
CATSRGGEGPYGYTF
>-|TRBD1|TRBV11-3|TRBJ2-1
TGTGCCAGCAGCGACTCTGAGTCTGACAGGGTTGCTCGCAATGAGCAGTTCTTC
CASSDSESDRVARNEQFF
>-|-|TRBV13|TRBJ2-7
TGTGCCAGCAGCCTCTCAACAGGGTCTCGGGGGGAGCAGTACTTC
CASSLSTGSRGEQYF
>-|-|TRBV30|TRBJ1-6
TGTGCCTGGAGTGGACAGTCGGAGAATTCACCCCTCCACTTT
CAWSGQSENSPLHF
>medium-sized|-|TRBV4-3|TRBJ2-7
TGCGCCAGCAGCCAAGGTTGGTTCGAGGGACACGGCTCCTACGAGCAGTACTTC
CASSQGWFEGHGSYEQYF
>-|-|TRBV10-2|TRBJ1-1
TGCGCCAGCAGTGAGTCTGAGGTCCCTGAAGCTTTCTTT
CASSESEVPEAFF
>-|-|TRBV7-6|TRBJ1-3
TGTGCCAGCAGCCCTGGCGCAGGAGCTGGAAACACCATATATTTT
CASSPGAGAGNTIYF
>-|-|TRBV10-3|TRBJ2-7
TGTGCCATCAGTGAGTCGGGGGGCGAGCAGTACTTC
CAISESGGEQYF
>once|-|TRBV7-9|TRBJ2-1
TGTGCCAGCAGCTTAAAGACTCAGGAGCAGTTCTTC
CASSLKTQEQFF
>-|-|TRBV9|TRBJ1-2
TGTGCCAGCAGCTCCAGGACAGATAACTATGGCTACACCTTC
CASSSRTDNYGYTF
>-|-|TRBV27|TRBJ2-7
TGTGCCAGCAGTGGGCTAGACCAAAGGCAGTACTTC
CASSGLDQRQYF
>-|TRBD2|TRBV4-1|TRBJ2-7
TGCGCCAGCAGCCAATCTAGCGGCTACTCCTACGAGCAGTACTTC
CASSQSSGYSYEQYF
>-|TRBD1|TRBV28|TRBJ1-6
TGTGCCAGCAGCCCGACAGGGAATAATTCACCCCTCCACTTT
CASSPTGNNSPLHF
>-|TRBD2|TRBV6-6|TRBJ2-5
TGTGCCAGCAGCCTCGGGAGCGGGGGGCGTCAAGAGACCCAGTACTTC
CASSLGSGGRQETQYF
>-|TRBD1|TRBV4-1|TRBJ2-7
TGCGCCAGCAGCCAACCCGGGACAGGGGGTTCCTACGAGCAGTACTTC
CASSQPGTGGSYEQYF
>-|TRBD1|TRBV4-3|TRBJ1-1
TGCGCCAGCAGTTCATCGGACAGGGACACTGAAGCTTTCTTT
CASSSSDRDTEAFF
>medium-sized|-|TRBV7-8|TRBJ2-3
TGTGCCAGCAGCTTATGGGTACATCAAGATACGCAGTATTTT
CASSLWVHQDTQYF
>-|-|TRBV5-5|TRBJ1-2
TGTGCCAGCAGCCCTCAGGTGGGGCTCAGACAGGATTGGTATGGCTACACCTTC
CASSPQVGLRQDWYGYTF
>medium-sized|-|TRBV19|TRBJ2-4
TGTGCCAGTAGTACCCCCGGAGTCTACGGTGTCAAAAACATTCAGTACTTC
CASSTPGVYGVKNIQYF
>-|-|TRBV6-5|TRBJ2-7
TGTGCCAGCAGTTACGGGGACGAGAGCTACGAGCAGTACTTC
CASSYGDESYEQYF
>-|-|TRBV4-3|TRBJ1-4
TGCGCCAGCAGCCAAGGGGGACTGAGCCCACTGTTTTTT
CASSQGGLSPLFF
>few|TRBD1|TRBV5-6|TRBJ1-6
TGTGCCAGCAGGGACAGGGGTGTAGCTTCACCCCTCCACTTT
CASRDRGVASPLHF
>-|-|TRBV6-1|TRBJ1-1
TGTGCCAGCAGTGAATCGGGGGAGAGCACTGAAGCTTTCTTT
CASSESGESTEAFF
>-|TRBD2|TRBV5-1|TRBJ2-1
TGCGCCAGCAGCTCAGCGGGGGGGCAGGATGAGCAGTTCTTC
CASSSAGGQDEQFF
>-|TRBD2|TRBV5-6|TRBJ2-1
TGTGCCAGCAGTCAACTAGCGGGGCCCTACAATGAGCAGTTCTTC
CASSQLAGPYNEQFF
>-|TRBD1|TRBV4-3|TRBJ1-6
TGCGCCAGCAGCCAAGGGACAGGCTATAATTCACCCCTCCACTTT
CASSQGTGYNSPLHF
>-|-|TRBV6-2/TRBV6-3|TRBJ2-2
TGTGCCAGCAGTTCGGGCTTGCTGGACACCGGGGAGCTGTTTTTT
CASSSGLLDTGELFF